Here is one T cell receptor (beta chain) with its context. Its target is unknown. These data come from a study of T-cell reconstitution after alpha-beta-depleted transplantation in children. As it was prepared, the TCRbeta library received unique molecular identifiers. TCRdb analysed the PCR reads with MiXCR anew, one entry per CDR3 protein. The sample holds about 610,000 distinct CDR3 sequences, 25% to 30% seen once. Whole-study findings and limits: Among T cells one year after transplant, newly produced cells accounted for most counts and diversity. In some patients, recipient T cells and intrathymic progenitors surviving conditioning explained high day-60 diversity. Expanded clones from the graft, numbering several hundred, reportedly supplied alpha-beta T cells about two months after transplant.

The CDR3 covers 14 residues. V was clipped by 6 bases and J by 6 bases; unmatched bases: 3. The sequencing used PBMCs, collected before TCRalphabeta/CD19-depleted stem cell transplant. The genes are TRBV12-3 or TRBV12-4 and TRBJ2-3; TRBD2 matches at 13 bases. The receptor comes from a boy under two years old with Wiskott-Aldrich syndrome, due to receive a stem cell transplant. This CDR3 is CASRGLAGIDTQYF. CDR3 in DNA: TGTGCCAGCAGGGGACTAGCGGGAATTGATACGCAGTATTTT.